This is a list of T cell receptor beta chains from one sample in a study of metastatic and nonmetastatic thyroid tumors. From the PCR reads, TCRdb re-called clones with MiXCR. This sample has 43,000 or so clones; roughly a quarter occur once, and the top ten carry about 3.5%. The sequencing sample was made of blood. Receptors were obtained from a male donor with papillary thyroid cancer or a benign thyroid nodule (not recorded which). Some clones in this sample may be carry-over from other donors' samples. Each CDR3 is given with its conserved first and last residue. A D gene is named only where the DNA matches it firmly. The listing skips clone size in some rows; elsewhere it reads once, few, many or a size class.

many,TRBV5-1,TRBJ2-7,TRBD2,CASSLATGGPGEQYF,TGCGCCAGCAGCTTGGCGACGGGAGGGCCGGGCGAGCAGTACTTC
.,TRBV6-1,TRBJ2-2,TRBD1,CASTWTGNTGELFF,TGTGCCAGCACCTGGACAGGGAACACCGGGGAGCTGTTTTTT
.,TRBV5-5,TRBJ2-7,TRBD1,CASSLQGAYEQYF,TGTGCCAGCAGCTTACAGGGGGCCTACGAGCAGTACTTC
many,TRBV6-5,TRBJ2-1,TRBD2,CASSPGTSGDFYNEQFF,TGTGCCAGCAGTCCCGGGACTAGCGGGGATTTTTACAATGAGCAGTTCTTC
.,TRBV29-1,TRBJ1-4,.,CSVQRGGPGSYEKLFF,TGCAGCGTCCAAAGGGGGGGGCCAGGGTCGTATGAAAAACTGTTTTTT
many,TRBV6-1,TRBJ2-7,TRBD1,CASGGQGANPFYEQYF,TGTGCCAGCGGCGGACAGGGGGCTAACCCTTTCTACGAGCAGTACTTC
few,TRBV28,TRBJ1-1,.,CASSPQRTLNTEAFF,TGTGCCAGCAGTCCACAGCGTACATTGAACACTGAAGCTTTCTTT
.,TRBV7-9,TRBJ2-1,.,CACSLASGYNERFF,TGTGCCTGCAGCTTAGCTTCCGGGTACAATGAGCGGTTCTTC
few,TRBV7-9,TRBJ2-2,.,CANTANRELFF,TGTGCCAACACCGCCAACCGGGAGCTGTTTTTT
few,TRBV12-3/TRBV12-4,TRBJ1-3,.,CASSLHSGNTIYF,TGTGCCAGCAGTTTACACTCTGGAAACACCATATATTTT
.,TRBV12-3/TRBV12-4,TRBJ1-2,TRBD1,CASSPGQGWYGYTF,TGTGCCAGCAGTCCTGGACAGGGATGGTATGGCTACACCTTC
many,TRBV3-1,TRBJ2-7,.,CASSRTEYSYEQYF,TGTGCCAGCAGCCGCACCGAATATTCCTACGAGCAGTACTTC
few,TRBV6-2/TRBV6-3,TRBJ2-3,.,CAIRGGSTDTQYF,TGTGCCATCAGGGGGGGTAGCACAGATACGCAGTATTTT
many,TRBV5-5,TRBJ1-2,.,CASSPGGSNYGYTF,TGTGCCAGCAGCCCCGGTGGATCGAACTATGGCTACACCTTC
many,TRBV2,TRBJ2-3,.,CASRGPSRSTDTQYF,TGTGCCAGCAGGGGACCTTCGCGTAGCACAGATACGCAGTATTTT
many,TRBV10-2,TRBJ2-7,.,CASARGRKFEQYF,TGCGCCAGCGCAAGGGGGAGGAAGTTCGAGCAGTACTTC
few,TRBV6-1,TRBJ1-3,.,CASSEAPGHGNTIYF,TGTGCCAGCAGTGAAGCGCCGGGGCACGGAAACACCATATATTTT
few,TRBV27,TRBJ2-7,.,CASSHLTGSYEQYF,TGTGCCAGCAGTCATCTGACTGGCTCCTACGAGCAGTACTTC
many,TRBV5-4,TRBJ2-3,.,CASSLDQGGSTDTQYF,TGTGCCAGCAGCTTGGATCAGGGGGGAAGCACAGATACGCAGTATTTT
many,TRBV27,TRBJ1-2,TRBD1,CASSPTGRGHAYGYTF,TGTGCCAGCAGTCCCACGGGTAGGGGGCATGCCTATGGCTACACCTTC
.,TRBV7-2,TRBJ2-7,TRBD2,CASSVGTSGKREQYF,TGTGCCAGCAGCGTGGGGACTAGCGGGAAGAGAGAGCAGTACTTC
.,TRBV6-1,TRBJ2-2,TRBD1,CASRPGQGLVDGELFF,TGTGCCAGCAGACCGGGACAGGGACTGGTGGACGGGGAGCTGTTTTTT
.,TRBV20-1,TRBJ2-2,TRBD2,CSARPGRGTGELFF,TGCAGTGCTAGACCCGGGCGGGGGACCGGGGAGCTGTTTTTT
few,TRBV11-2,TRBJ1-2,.,CASSLNARDYTF,TGTGCCAGCAGCTTAAACGCGAGGGACTACACCTTC
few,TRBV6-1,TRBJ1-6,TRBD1,CASSEETGGSTPLHF,TGTGCCAGCAGTGAGGAAACAGGGGGCAGTACACCCCTCCACTTT
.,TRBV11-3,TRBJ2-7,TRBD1,CASSPGTGATYEQYF,TGTGCCAGCAGCCCAGGGACAGGGGCGACCTACGAGCAGTACTTC
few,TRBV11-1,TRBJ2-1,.,CASSLVVGAYSEQLF,TGTGCCAGCAGCTTAGTAGTCGGGGCTTACAGTGAGCAGCTCTTC
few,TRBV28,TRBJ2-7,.,CASSLGGTYEQYF,TGTGCCAGCAGTCTGGGTGGTACCTACGAGCAGTACTTC
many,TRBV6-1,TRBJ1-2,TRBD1,CASSKTGQGDYGYTF,TGTGCCAGCAGTAAAACGGGACAGGGAGACTATGGCTACACCTTC
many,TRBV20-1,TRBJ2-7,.,CSAPTTGHSYEQYF,TGCAGTGCTCCCACGACAGGTCACTCCTACGAGCAGTACTTC
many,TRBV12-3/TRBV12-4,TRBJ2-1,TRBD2,CASSPGTSNEQFF,TGTGCCAGCAGCCCCGGGACTAGCAATGAGCAGTTCTTC
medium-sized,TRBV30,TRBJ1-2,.,CAWSTGIYYGYTF,TGTGCCTGGAGCACAGGTATTTACTATGGCTACACCTTC
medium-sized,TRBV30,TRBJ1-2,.,CAWRAGTSKLSYGYTF,TGTGCCTGGAGGGCGGGGACTTCTAAACTGTCCTATGGCTACACCTTC
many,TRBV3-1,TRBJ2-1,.,CASSQVGQVPDNEQFF,TGTGCCAGCAGCCAAGTCGGGCAGGTGCCCGACAATGAGCAGTTCTTC
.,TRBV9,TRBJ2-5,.,CASSVGYLAGGRETQYF,TGTGCCAGCAGCGTAGGTTACCTAGCTGGGGGGAGAGAGACCCAGTACTTC
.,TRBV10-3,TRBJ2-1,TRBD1,CATSESTGASKVYNEQFF,TGTGCCACCAGTGAGTCGACAGGGGCCTCGAAGGTATACAATGAGCAGTTCTTC
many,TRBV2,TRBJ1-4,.,CASSEALTGRVANEKLFF,TGTGCCAGCAGTGAAGCGCTTACAGGGAGAGTGGCTAATGAAAAACTGTTTTTT
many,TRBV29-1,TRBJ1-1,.,CSVGEEGTEAFF,TGCAGCGTTGGGGAGGAGGGCACTGAAGCTTTCTTT
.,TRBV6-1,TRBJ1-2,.,CASSSLTAGTF,TGTGCCAGCAGCTCCTTGACGGCAGGCACCTTC
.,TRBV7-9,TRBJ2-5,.,CASSPQGSWQETQYF,TGTGCCAGCAGCCCACAGGGTAGTTGGCAAGAGACCCAGTACTTC
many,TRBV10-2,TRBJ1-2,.,CASSASNVYYGYTF,TGCGCCAGCAGCGCCTCCAATGTTTACTATGGCTACACCTTC
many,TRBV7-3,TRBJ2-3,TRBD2,CASSLIERGTDTQYF,TGTGCCAGCAGCTTAATAGAGCGGGGGACAGATACGCAGTATTTT
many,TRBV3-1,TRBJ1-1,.,CASSQAQGYTEAFF,TGTGCCAGCAGCCAAGCACAGGGTTACACTGAAGCTTTCTTT
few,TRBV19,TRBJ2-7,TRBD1,CASEDRASYEQYF,TGTGCCAGTGAAGACAGGGCCTCCTACGAGCAGTACTTC
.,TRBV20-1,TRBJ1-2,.,CSATDNYGYTF,TGCAGTGCTACCGATAACTATGGCTACACCTTC
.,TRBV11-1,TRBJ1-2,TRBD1,CASSLTRDRGLAYGYTF,TGTGCCAGCAGCCTCACCCGGGACAGGGGGTTGGCCTATGGCTACACCTTC
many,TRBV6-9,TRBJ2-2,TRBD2,CASSRGLAAPTGELFF,TGTGCCAGCAGCCGGGGACTAGCGGCCCCCACCGGGGAGCTGTTTTTT
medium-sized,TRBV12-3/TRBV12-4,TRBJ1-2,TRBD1,CASSPGTGGGYTF,TGTGCCAGCAGTCCCGGGACAGGGGGTGGCTACACCTTC
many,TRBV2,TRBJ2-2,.,CASSVRNTGELFF,TGTGCCAGCAGTGTGCGGAACACCGGGGAGCTGTTTTTT
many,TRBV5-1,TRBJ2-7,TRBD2,CASSGPGTSRNYEQYF,TGCGCCAGCAGCGGGCCGGGGACTAGCAGAAACTACGAGCAGTACTTC
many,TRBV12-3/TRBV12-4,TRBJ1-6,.,CASTSQPNSPLHF,TGTGCCAGCACATCTCAGCCAAATTCACCCCTCCACTTT
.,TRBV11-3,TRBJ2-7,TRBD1,CASSFDRDSPGYYF,TGTGCCAGCAGCTTCGATCGGGACAGCCCAGGATATTACTTC
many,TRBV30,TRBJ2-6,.,CAWRSNSGANVLTF,TGTGCCTGGAGGTCGAACTCTGGGGCCAACGTCCTGACTTTC
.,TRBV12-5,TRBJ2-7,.,CASGFGEGEQYF,TGTGCTAGTGGTTTTGGTGAGGGCGAGCAGTACTTC
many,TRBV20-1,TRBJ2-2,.,CSALTGSVTGELFF,TGCAGTGCGCTAACAGGGTCGGTCACCGGGGAGCTGTTTTTT